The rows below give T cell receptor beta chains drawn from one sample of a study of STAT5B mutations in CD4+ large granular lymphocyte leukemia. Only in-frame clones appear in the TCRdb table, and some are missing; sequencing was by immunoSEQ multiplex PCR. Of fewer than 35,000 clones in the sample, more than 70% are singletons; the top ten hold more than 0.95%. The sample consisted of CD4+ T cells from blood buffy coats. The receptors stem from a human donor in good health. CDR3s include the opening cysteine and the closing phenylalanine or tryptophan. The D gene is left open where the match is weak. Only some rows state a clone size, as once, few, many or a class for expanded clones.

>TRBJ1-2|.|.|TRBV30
TGTGCCTGGAGTCCGAGCTACTATGGCTACACCTTC
CAWSPSYYGYTF
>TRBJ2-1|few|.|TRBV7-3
TGTGCCAGCAGCTTAATGGCTGGCAATGAGCAGTTCTTC
CASSLMAGNEQFF
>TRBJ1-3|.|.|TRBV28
TGTGCCAGCAGAAAACCAGGACATGGAAACACCATATATTTT
CASRKPGHGNTIYF
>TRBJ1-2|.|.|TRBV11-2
TGTGCCAGCGGGGGGAGCAACTACTATGGCTACACCTTC
CASGGSNYYGYTF
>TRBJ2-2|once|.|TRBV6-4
TGTGCCAGCAGTGAAGAACCCAGTCTTAACACCGGGGAGCTGTTTTTT
CASSEEPSLNTGELFF
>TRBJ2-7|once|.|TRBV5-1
TGCGCCAGCAGCTTGACTGCCTACGAGCAGTACTTC
CASSLTAYEQYF
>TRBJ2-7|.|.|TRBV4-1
TGCGCCAGCAGCCAAGATTCGGGGACCTACGAGCAGTACTTC
CASSQDSGTYEQYF
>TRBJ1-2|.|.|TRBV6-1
TGTGCCAGCATGGACAGCTATGGCTACACCTTC
CASMDSYGYTF
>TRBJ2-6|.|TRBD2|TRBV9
TGTGCCAGCAGCATTCGACTAGCGGGTTTTTCTGGGGCCAACGTCCTGACTTTC
CASSIRLAGFSGANVLTF
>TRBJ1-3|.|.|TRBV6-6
TGTGCCAGCAAGTTCGGGGGCGGAAACACCATATATTTT
CASKFGGGNTIYF
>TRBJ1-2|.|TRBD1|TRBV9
TGTGCCAGCAGCCAATCCTTTAGACAGGGCGGGGGCTATGGCTACACCTTC
CASSQSFRQGGGYGYTF
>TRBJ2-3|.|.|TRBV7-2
TGTGCCAGCAGCCTGATTCCGGAACCTTCGGGCACGCAGTATTTT
CASSLIPEPSGTQYF
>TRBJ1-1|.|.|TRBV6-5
TGTGCCAGCAGTTACACCGATGGTGGGACTGAAGCTTTCTTT
CASSYTDGGTEAFF
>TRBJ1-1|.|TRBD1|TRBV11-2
TGTGCCAGCAGCTCATACAGGGGGCTGGCCAACACTGAAGCTTTCTTT
CASSSYRGLANTEAFF
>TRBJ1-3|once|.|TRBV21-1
TGTGCCAGCAGCCCCCCGAACCACTCTGGAAACACCATATATTTT
CASSPPNHSGNTIYF
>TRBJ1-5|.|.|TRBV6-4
TGTGCCAGCAGTGGGGGGCTGAACAATCAGCCCCAGCATTTT
CASSGGLNNQPQHF
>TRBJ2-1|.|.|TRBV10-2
TGCGCCAGCAGTGAGGGCGCAGGGATTGAGCAGTTCTTC
CASSEGAGIEQFF
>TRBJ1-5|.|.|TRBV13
TGTGCCAGCAGCTTATCAAACCAGCCCCAGCATTTT
CASSLSNQPQHF
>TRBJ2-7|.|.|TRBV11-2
TGTGCCAGCAGCTTAGATCTGGTGGGGACCCCCGAGCAGTACTTC
CASSLDLVGTPEQYF
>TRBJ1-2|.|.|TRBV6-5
TGTGCCAGCAGTTACTCGAGGCTTCTTAACTATGGCTACACCTTC
CASSYSRLLNYGYTF
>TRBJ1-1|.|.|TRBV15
TGTGCCACCTCGGGATCTCACACTGAAGCTTTCTTT
CATSGSHTEAFF
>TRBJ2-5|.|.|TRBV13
TGTGCCAGCAGCTTAGGCCCCTATTCGGAGACCCAGTACTTC
CASSLGPYSETQYF
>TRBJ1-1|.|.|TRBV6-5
TGTGCCAGCAGTTACGGGGGGGGCGAGGGGAGGACTGAAGCTTTCTTT
CASSYGGGEGRTEAFF
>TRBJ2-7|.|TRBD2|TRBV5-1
TGCGCCAGCGCTGGGTGGGACTACGTTTACGAGCAGTACTTC
CASAGWDYVYEQYF
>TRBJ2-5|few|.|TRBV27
TGTGCCAGCAGTTTATCTAGTCACCGACTTCACAAAGAGACCCAGTACTTC
CASSLSSHRLHKETQYF
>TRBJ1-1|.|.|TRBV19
TGTGCCAGTAGGAGATTCGGACAGATGAACACTGAAGCTTTCTTT
CASRRFGQMNTEAFF
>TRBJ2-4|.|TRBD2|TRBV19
TGTGCCAGTAGTATCCGGTTTAGCGGGGGGGAAAACATTCAGTACTTC
CASSIRFSGGENIQYF
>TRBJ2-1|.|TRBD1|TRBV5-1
TGCGCCAGCAGCTGGAACTTTGACAGGGGCGGCAATGAGCAGTTCTTC
CASSWNFDRGGNEQFF
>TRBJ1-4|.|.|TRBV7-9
TGTGCCAGCAGCCCGACAACAGGAGTATCGGAAAAACTGTTTTTT
CASSPTTGVSEKLFF
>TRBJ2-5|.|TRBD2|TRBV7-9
TGTGCCAGCAGCCCAGGACTAGGGCCGGAGACCCAGTACTTC
CASSPGLGPETQYF
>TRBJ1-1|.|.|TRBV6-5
TGTGCCAGCAGCTACGGGGTCGACAGGCACGCTTTCTTT
CASSYGVDRHAFF
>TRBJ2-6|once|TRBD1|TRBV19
TGTGCCAGTAGCTCGGGACAGGGGGCGCCCGGGGCCAACGTCCTGACTTTC
CASSSGQGAPGANVLTF
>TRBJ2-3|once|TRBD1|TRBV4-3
TGCGCCAGCAGCGCCAGGGGGCGAGACACAGATACGCAGTATTTT
CASSARGRDTDTQYF